This T cell receptor (beta chain) was retrieved from a study of molecular identifiers for immune sequencing clone quantification. Methods described previously were used for bulk TCR libraries, and listed TCR primers were applied. TCRdb passed the PCR reads through MiXCR, listing each CDR3 protein once. The data contain about 320,000 distinct CDR3 sequences, about 21% of them singletons. This clonotype was picked up many times. Germline CDR1 is SQVTM and CDR2 is ANQGSEA. The CDR3 sequence is 15 residues long. J was trimmed by 0 bases and V by 7 bases; bases with no gene match: 10. The sample was naive CD8+ T cells from blood, with Jurkat cell RNA spiked in. Subset of the sample: FACS-sorted CD8+CD4-CCR7+CD45RA+ naive T cells. The sequence was obtained from a human donor in good health. Some libraries in this study had Jurkat cell RNA spiked in. The V and J genes are TRBV29-1 and TRBJ1-1, with 8 bases aligning to TRBD1. CDR3: CSGMGWTGMNTEAFF. In DNA, the CDR3 is TGCAGCGGAATGGGATGGACAGGGATGAACACTGAAGCTTTCTTT.